This T cell receptor (beta chain) emerged from a study of T cells in Graves' hyperthyroidism and ophthalmopathy. Study conclusions and caveats: Most thyroid clonotypes with frequency above 0.001 were detected in blood. The model's output predicted ophthalmopathy at a median of 6.5 months prior to onset.

TCR beta CDR3 regions were amplified from RNA transcripts. HTBI primers were used for first-round RT-PCR of the TCR CDR3. TCRdb redid the calling of the multiplex PCR reads with MiXCR, one entry per CDR3 protein. The table lists about 280,000 distinct CDR3 sequences, less than 30% of them singletons, with about 25% in the top ten. Concerning this clonotype itself: Antigen specificity is unknown.

Germline CDR1 is MNHEY and CDR2 is SVGEGT. The CDR3 has 13 residues. Germline trimming cut 7 bases from V and 2 bases from J; bases unmatched to any gene: 5. Each patient was aged 18 to 65 and had newly diagnosed hyperthyroidism of under 2 months' duration. The receptor was isolated from a man in his forties or fifties with Graves' hyperthyroidism that later progressed to Graves' ophthalmopathy. This chain joins TRBV6-2 or TRBV6-3 and TRBJ2-7; TRBD2 aligns across 7 bases. Sequencing was done on a sample of blood. CDR3 nucleotide sequence: TGTGCCAGCACCAGACTAGCCACCTACGAGCAGTACTTC. Amino acids: CASTRLATYEQYF.